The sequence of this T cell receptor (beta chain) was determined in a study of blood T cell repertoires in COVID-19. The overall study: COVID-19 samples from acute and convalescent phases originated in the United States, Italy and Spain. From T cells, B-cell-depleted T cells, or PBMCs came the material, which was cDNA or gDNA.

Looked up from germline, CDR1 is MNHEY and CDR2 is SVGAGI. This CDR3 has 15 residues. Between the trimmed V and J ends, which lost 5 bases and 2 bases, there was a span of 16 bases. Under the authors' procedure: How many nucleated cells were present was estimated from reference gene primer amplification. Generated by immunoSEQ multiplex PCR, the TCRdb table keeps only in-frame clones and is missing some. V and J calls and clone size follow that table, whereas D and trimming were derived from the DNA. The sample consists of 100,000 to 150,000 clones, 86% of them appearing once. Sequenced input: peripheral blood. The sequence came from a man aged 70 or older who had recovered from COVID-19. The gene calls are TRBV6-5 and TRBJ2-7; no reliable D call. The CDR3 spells CASSRGSTRPYEQYF. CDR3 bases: TGTGCCAGCAGTCGAGGATCAACGAGGCCCTACGAGCAGTACTTC.